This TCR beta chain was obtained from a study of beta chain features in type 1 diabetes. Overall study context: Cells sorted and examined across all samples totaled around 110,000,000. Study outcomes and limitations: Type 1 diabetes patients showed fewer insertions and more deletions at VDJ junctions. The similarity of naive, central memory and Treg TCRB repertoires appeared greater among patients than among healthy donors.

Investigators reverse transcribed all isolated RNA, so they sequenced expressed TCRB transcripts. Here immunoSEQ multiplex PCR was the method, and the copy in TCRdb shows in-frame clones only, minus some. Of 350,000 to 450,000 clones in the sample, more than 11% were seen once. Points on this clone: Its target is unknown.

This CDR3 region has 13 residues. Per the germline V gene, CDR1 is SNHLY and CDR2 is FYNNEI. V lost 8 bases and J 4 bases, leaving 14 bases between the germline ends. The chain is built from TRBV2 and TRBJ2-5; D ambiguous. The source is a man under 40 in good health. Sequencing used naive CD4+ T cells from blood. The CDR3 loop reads CASSVDRVETQYF. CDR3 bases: TGTGCCAGCTCTGTGGATCGAGTAGAGACCCAGTACTTC.